Following are 5 T cell receptor beta chains from one sample sequenced in a study of control samples from healthy donors and cancer patients. TCRdb keeps only in-frame clones here, not all; method: immunoSEQ multiplex PCR. The sample carries under 200,000 clones, 80% to 95% recorded once. The source material was blood. The origin of the receptors is a young woman in good health.

The CDR3, as DNA: TGTGCCAGCAGTGAATTATCGGGACTAGAGAACACCGGGGAGCTGTTTTTT. Translating gives CASSELSGLENTGELFF. The chain couples TRBV25-1 to TRBJ2-2, with TRBD2 matching 8 bases. The CDR3 covers 17 residues. The V gene end was trimmed by 1 base and the J gene end by 1 base; junction bases not matched to a gene: 5. CDR1 MGHDK and CDR2 SYGVNS come from the germline V gene.

V usage is TRBV11-2 and J usage is TRBJ1-1; D is unresolved. CDR1 and CDR2 (germline): SGHAT, FQNNGV. V dropped 0 bases and J dropped 1 base, with 9 bases sitting between them. The CDR3 has 15 amino acids. The DNA for the CDR3 is TGTGCCAGCAGCTTAGATCCTAGGGCGAACACTGAAGCTTTCTTT. It codes for CASSLDPRANTEAFF.

This chain connects TRBV19 to TRBJ1-5; D gene ambiguous. There are 17 residues in the CDR3. Germline CDR1 LNHDA, CDR2 SQIVND (reference sequence). V lost 7 bases and J 5 bases, leaving 24 bases between the germline ends. As DNA, the CDR3 is TGTGCCAGTACCTGGAATTGGGTCCCCGGAACGGATCAGCCCCAGCATTTT. Translating gives CASTWNWVPGTDQPQHF. Full variable domain (remainder filled in from reference TRBV19 and TRBJ1-5): DGGITQSPKYLFRKEGQNVTLSCEQNLNHDAMYWYRQDPGQGLRLIYYSQIVNDFQKGDIAEGYSVSREKKESFPLTVTSAQKNPTAFYLCASTWNWVPGTDQPQHFGDGTRLSIL.

The chain links TRBV10-2 to TRBJ1-5; weak D call: TRBD1 (6 bases). The CDR3 covers 13 residues. Germline V gene sequence: CDR1 WSHSY, CDR2 SAAADI. The V and J ends lost 10 bases and 1 base respectively, with 11 bases between them. CDR3 DNA: TGCGCCACCCAGAGGGGGAGCAATCAGCCCCAGCATTTT. Its protein product is CATQRGSNQPQHF.

V and J are TRBV6-1 and TRBJ1-1; D is unresolved. The CDR3 covers 13 residues. The V end was cut by 3 bases, the J end by 0 bases, with 5 bases between. Germline CDR1 is MNHNS and CDR2 is SASEGT. The CDR3 nucleotides read TGTGCCAGCAGTGACGGAGTGAACACTGAAGCTTTCTTT. It translates to CASSDGVNTEAFF.